The rows below give T cell receptor beta chains drawn from one sample of a study of blood T cell repertoires in COVID-19. Sequencing was performed with immunoSEQ multiplex PCR; in TCRdb, only in-frame clones are kept and a portion is missing. Seen here are around 300,000 clones, around 80% observed once, and the top ten hold almost 3%. The sequencing input was peripheral blood. The receptor source for this set is a man aged 25 to 40 with active or convalescent COVID-19. The CDR3 runs from the conserved cysteine through the conserved F or W. Fields, in order: CDR3 protein, CDR3 DNA, J gene, D gene, clone size, V gene. The D gene is left open where the match is weak. Rows may omit the clone size; those that give it use once, few, many or a size class.

CDR3: CATQEAGREQPQHF
DNA: TGTGCCACCCAAGAGGCAGGGAGGGAACAGCCCCAGCATTTT
J: TRBJ1-5
D: .
size: .
V: TRBV24-1

CDR3: CASSSRDRPNSPLHF
DNA: TGTGCCAGCAGCTCCCGGGACAGACCAAATTCACCCCTCCACTTT
J: TRBJ1-6
D: TRBD1
size: .
V: TRBV7-9

CDR3: CASSQGWTGRSFTF
DNA: TGTGCCAGCAGCCAAGGATGGACAGGCCGCTCCTTTACCTTT
J: TRBJ1-1
D: TRBD1
size: .
V: TRBV14

CDR3: CAWSQGTGPYEQYF
DNA: TGTGCCTGGAGTCAGGGAACAGGCCCCTACGAGCAGTACTTC
J: TRBJ2-7
D: .
size: few
V: TRBV30

CDR3: CASSFLDSPLHF
DNA: TGTGCCAGCAGCTTCCTCGATTCACCCCTCCACTTT
J: TRBJ1-6
D: .
size: .
V: TRBV7-2

CDR3: CASSGGTVNEKLFF
DNA: TGTGCCAGCAGCGGAGGGACAGTGAATGAAAAACTGTTTTTT
J: TRBJ1-4
D: TRBD1
size: .
V: TRBV9

CDR3: CAWSVRWGGMNTEAFF
DNA: TGTGCCTGGAGTGTACGTTGGGGGGGGATGAACACTGAAGCTTTCTTT
J: TRBJ1-1
D: .
size: few
V: TRBV30

CDR3: CASSLDSYEQYF
DNA: TGTGCCAGCAGCTTAGATTCGTACGAGCAGTACTTC
J: TRBJ2-7
D: .
size: .
V: TRBV11-2

CDR3: CASSTGLLTDTQYF
DNA: TGTGCCAGCAGTACTGGACTTCTCACAGATACGCAGTATTTT
J: TRBJ2-3
D: .
size: .
V: TRBV7-6

CDR3: CASSLEGLSTDTQYF
DNA: TGTGCCAGCAGCCTGGAGGGGCTTAGCACAGATACGCAGTATTTT
J: TRBJ2-3
D: .
size: .
V: TRBV3-1/TRBV3-2

CDR3: CASSPWRDEQYF
DNA: TGTGCCAGCAGCCCCTGGAGGGACGAGCAGTACTTC
J: TRBJ2-7
D: .
size: few
V: TRBV11-2

CDR3: CATADTSGSRDTQYF
DNA: TGTGCCACCGCCGACACTAGCGGGAGTAGGGATACGCAGTATTTT
J: TRBJ2-3
D: TRBD2
size: .
V: TRBV24-1

CDR3: CASSLDGSGGNEQFF
DNA: TGCGCCAGCAGCTTGGATGGTAGCGGGGGGAATGAGCAGTTCTTC
J: TRBJ2-1
D: TRBD2
size: once
V: TRBV5-1

CDR3: CASSQGDRPNQPQHF
DNA: TGCGCCAGCAGCCAAGGGGACAGGCCCAATCAGCCCCAGCATTTT
J: TRBJ1-5
D: TRBD1
size: .
V: TRBV4-3

CDR3: CASSRNRGDYNEQFF
DNA: TGTGCCAGCAGCCGTAACAGGGGGGACTACAATGAGCAGTTCTTC
J: TRBJ2-1
D: TRBD1
size: .
V: TRBV7-3

CDR3: CASSQDLGFLAKNIQYF
DNA: TGCGCCAGCAGCCAAGATTTGGGCTTTCTAGCCAAAAACATTCAGTACTTC
J: TRBJ2-4
D: .
size: .
V: TRBV4-1

CDR3: CASSPGLARSYEQYF
DNA: TGTGCCAGCTCACCGGGACTAGCGCGCTCCTACGAGCAGTACTTC
J: TRBJ2-7
D: TRBD2
size: .
V: TRBV18

CDR3: CASSLWSGKGIQPQHF
DNA: TGTGCCAGCAGTTTATGGAGTGGTAAGGGGATTCAGCCCCAGCATTTT
J: TRBJ1-5
D: .
size: .
V: TRBV28

CDR3: CASSEGDSGNTIYF
DNA: TGCGCCAGCAGCGAGGGGGACTCTGGAAACACCATATATTTT
J: TRBJ1-3
D: .
size: .
V: TRBV5-1

CDR3: CASSYGGSNFQETQYF
DNA: TGTGCCAGCAGCTACGGCGGGTCCAACTTCCAAGAGACCCAGTACTTC
J: TRBJ2-5
D: .
size: .
V: TRBV6-5